This section outlines one TCR beta chain sequence together with its context. Source study methods: Amplifying reference gene primers gave estimates of nucleated cell counts. Profiling relied on immunoSEQ multiplex PCR, and the TCRdb table lists in-frame clones only, not all of them. That table gives V, J and clone size, and the DNA gave D and trimming. The sample has approximately 76,000 clones, roughly 85% seen once. This sample is drawn from a study of blood T cell repertoires in COVID-19. The V and J ends lost 3 bases and 1 base, in that order; junction bases with no gene match: 4. This CDR3 spans 15 amino acids. Per germline, CDR1 SGHRS and CDR2 YFSETQ.

The clonotype originates from a human donor in a cohort sampled during active COVID-19. Material for sequencing was peripheral blood. The chain joins TRBV5-1 to TRBJ2-5, with 9 bases that match TRBD1. Written as DNA, the CDR3 is TGCGCCAGCAGCTCATCGACAGGGGGCCAAGAGACCCAGTACTTC. It encodes CASSSSTGGQETQYF.